Below are 31 T cell receptor beta chains sequenced from a single sample in a study of a mutant IDH1 vaccine in newly diagnosed glioma. Produced via immunoSEQ multiplex PCR; TCRdb's table is partial and in-frame only. Of tens of thousands of clones in the sample, about 80% were seen once. As for time point: week 47, end of study. The vaccine gave 300 ug of a 20-mer mutant IDH1 peptide subcutaneously per dose. No antigens are known for them. The source was PBMCs, collected from a glioma patient whose treatment included an IDH1 peptide vaccine. The receptors derive from a woman between 40 and 55 years old with glioma. Some clones in this sample may be carry-over from other donors' samples.

The chain is built from TRBV27 and TRBJ2-1; weak D call: TRBD1 (6 bases). Germline values: CDR1 MNHEY, CDR2 SMNVEV (reference sequence). V lost 1 base and J 9 bases, leaving 10 bases between the germline ends. CDR3 length equals 13 residues. The CDR3 spells CASSLYRAVEQFF. CDR3 sequence (DNA): TGTGCCAGCAGTTTATACAGGGCGGTTGAGCAGTTCTTC.

V and J are TRBV5-6 and TRBJ2-3; the D call may be TRBD1 or TRBD2 (5 bases each). The length of the CDR3 is 13 residues. Germline V CDR1 and CDR2: SGHDT, YYEEEE. V was cut by 0 bases and J by 12 bases, with 14 bases left in between. Written as DNA, the CDR3 is TGTGCCAGCAGCTTGGGGGACGGGGTAACACAGTATTTT. It is translated as CASSLGDGVTQYF.

The gene calls are TRBV10-1 and TRBJ1-3, with unresolved D. This CDR3 is built from 13 residues. V was shortened by 5 bases and J by 4 bases, with 9 bases between the two germline ends. Germline V gene data show CDR1 as WNHNN and CDR2 as SYGVQD (reference sequence). In DNA form, the CDR3 reads TGCGCCAGCAGTCCCGGAGAAGGAAACACCATATATTTT. This gives the protein CASSPGEGNTIYF.

This chain connects TRBV7-9 to TRBJ2-2; D gene ambiguous. From germline, CDR1 is SEHNR and CDR2 FQNEAQ (reference sequence). V was pared by 4 bases and J by 1 base, with 4 bases between. The CDR3 covers 13 residues. CDR3 sequence: CASSSGNTGELFF. CDR3 DNA sequence: TGTGCCAGCAGCTCCGGGAACACCGGGGAGCTGTTTTTT.

V usage is TRBV7-3 and J usage is TRBJ2-3; 8 nucleotides align to TRBD2. CDR1 is SGHTA and CDR2 is FQGTGA in the germline V gene. The CDR3 is 16 residues long. J was trimmed by 3 bases and V by 1 base; bases with no gene match: 6. CDR3 bases: TGTGCCAGCAGCTTAAACGCGCGGGGGGTGACAGATACGCAGTATTTT. It is translated as CASSLNARGVTDTQYF.

The CDR3 bases are TGTGCCAGCAGCTTATGGGACAGGGAGTACAATGAGCAGTTCTTC. Encoded protein: CASSLWDREYNEQFF. The chain combines TRBV7-2 with TRBJ2-1; the match to TRBD1 covers 9 bases. V dropped 2 bases and J dropped 4; count of bases not matched to a gene: 3. This CDR3 is built from 15 residues. From germline, CDR1 is SGHTA and CDR2 FQGNSA.

This chain joins TRBV5-4 and TRBJ2-3; D is unclear. The V end lost 4 bases, the J end lost 0 bases, and 15 bases lay between the germline ends. CDR3 length: 16 amino acids. The V gene's germline CDR1 is SGHNT and CDR2 YYREEE (reference sequence). CDR3 protein: CASSRLVTSSTDTQYF. The CDR3, as DNA: TGTGCCAGCAGCCGCCTGGTGACTTCTAGCACAGATACGCAGTATTTT.

V gene TRBV19 combines with J gene TRBJ1-5; D possibly corresponds to TRBD1 (6 bases). This CDR3 comprises 17 residues. Trimming removed 5 bases at V and 0 bases at J, with 17 bases between. Germline assignment: CDR1 LNHDA and CDR2 SQIVND (reference sequence). The CDR3, as DNA: TGTGCCAGTAGTTTGGGGGTGGGACAATATAGCAATCAGCCCCAGCATTTT. Its translation: CASSLGVGQYSNQPQHF. Looking up the rest from reference TRBV19 and TRBJ1-5 gives the full variable domain: DGGITQSPKYLFRKEGQNVTLSCEQNLNHDAMYWYRQDPGQGLRLIYYSQIVNDFQKGDIAEGYSVSREKKESFPLTVTSAQKNPTAFYLCASSLGVGQYSNQPQHFGDGTRLSIL.

Here the CDR3 reads CASSSYRATNEKLFF. CDR3 DNA: TGTGCCAGTAGTTCCTACAGGGCAACTAATGAAAAACTGTTTTTT. This chain connects TRBV19 to TRBJ1-4; a possible D gene is TRBD1 (6 bases). The CDR3 totals 15 residues. Trimming took off 5 bases at V and 0 bases at J, with 10 bases between the two ends. Germline-derived CDR1 and CDR2 are LNHDA and SQIVND (reference sequence).

The chain has TRBV7-2 and TRBJ2-5; perhaps TRBD1 as D (6 bases). CDR1 and CDR2 (germline): SGHTA, FQGNSA. Trimming took 3 bases from V and 5 from J, leaving 10 bases between them. The CDR3 spans 13 residues. The CDR3, as DNA: TGTGCCAGCAGCTTCAGGGGTCGGGAGACCCAGTACTTC. It codes for CASSFRGRETQYF.

The chain combines TRBV27 with TRBJ2-5; 10 nucleotides match TRBD1. V trimming: 6 bases; J trimming: 4 bases; junction bases outside the gene matches: 14. CDR3 length equals 17 residues. From germline, CDR1 is MNHEY and CDR2 SMNVEV (reference sequence). The CDR3: CASRTGTGAIRGETQYF. The CDR3 DNA follows: TGTGCCAGCAGAACCGGGACAGGGGCAATCCGGGGAGAGACCCAGTACTTC.

The V and J genes are TRBV5-4 and TRBJ2-1; TRBD1 might be the D (5 bases). V lost 4 bases and J lost 2, with 13 bases in between. The length of the CDR3 is 15 residues. Germline CDR1 SGHNT, CDR2 YYREEE (reference sequence). CDR3 nucleotide sequence: TGTGCCAGCAGCATAAACACAGGCCCCTACAATGAGCAGTTCTTC. Encoded protein: CASSINTGPYNEQFF.

Within the sample, this clone is medium-sized. The chain has TRBV7-9 and TRBJ2-7, with 8 bases aligning to TRBD1. Germline values: CDR1 SEHNR, CDR2 FQNEAQ (reference sequence). CDR3 size: 18 residues. V shed 0 bases, J shed 7 bases, and the junction held 17 bases outside the gene matches. The CDR3 DNA reads as TGTGCCAGCAGCTTAGCTCTTCGCACGGCCACAGGGGGAGAAGAGCAGTACTTC. It encodes CASSLALRTATGGEEQYF.

V and J are TRBV6-6 and TRBJ1-1; 11 bases are shared with TRBD1. Germline V lookup: CDR1 MNHNY, CDR2 SVGAGI (reference sequence). The CDR3 extends over 14 amino acids. V gave up 7 bases and J gave up 10 bases; unmatched junction bases: 11. CDR3 in DNA: TGTGCCAGCACTTCAGGACAGGGGGCGACGGGAGCTTTCTTT. Translating it yields CASTSGQGATGAFF.

The chain uses TRBV7-2 and TRBJ1-3; D is ambiguous. Germline CDR1 reads SGHTA; CDR2 reads FQGNSA. Trimming pared 7 bases from V and 0 bases from J, leaving 10 bases between. The CDR3 is 14 amino acids. The CDR3 sequence is CASTPGPSGNTIYF. As DNA, the CDR3 is TGTGCCAGCACCCCGGGCCCCTCTGGAAACACCATATATTTT. Full variable domain (missing parts from reference TRBV7-2 and TRBJ1-3): GAGVSQSPSNKVTEKGKDVELRCDPISGHTALYWYRQSLGQGLEFLIYFQGNSAPDKSGLPSDRFSAERTGGSVSTLTIQRTQQEDSAVYLCASTPGPSGNTIYFGEGSWLTVV.

The chain is built from TRBV30 and TRBJ1-3; D is perhaps TRBD1 (6 bases). The V gene lost 4 bases and the J gene lost 2 bases, with 6 bases spanning the gap. CDR1 and CDR2 (germline): GTSNPN, SVGIG (reference sequence). CDR3 length: 12 amino acids. The CDR3 spells CAWNRAGNTIYF. The CDR3 nucleotides read TGTGCCTGGAACAGGGCTGGAAACACCATATATTTT.

The chain recombines TRBV4-1 with TRBJ1-1; perhaps TRBD1 as D (6 bases). V dropped 1 base and J dropped 1 base, with 13 bases sitting between them. The length of the CDR3 is 16 residues. CDR1 is MGHRA, CDR2 YSYEKL, per germline. The CDR3: CASSQGPGVQNTEAFF. As DNA, the CDR3 is TGCGCCAGCAGCCAAGGCCCAGGGGTACAGAACACTGAAGCTTTCTTT.

In DNA, the CDR3 is TGCGCCAGCAGCCCGGCTAACGGGTTCTATGGCTACACCTTC. Translated, it gives CASSPANGFYGYTF. The J gene is TRBJ1-2, the V gene TRBV5-1; D uncertain. The CDR3 is made up of 14 amino acids. Trimming pared 4 bases from V and 4 bases from J, leaving 14 bases between. CDR1 is SGHRS, CDR2 YFSETQ, per germline.

The V gene is TRBV6-5, the J gene TRBJ2-7; a possible D gene is TRBD2 (6 bases). The CDR3 is made up of 13 amino acids. V was pared by 6 bases and J by 4 bases, with 13 bases between. Germline CDR1 and CDR2: MNHEY and SVGAGI. The CDR3 sequence: CASRPLSGYEQYF. The CDR3 DNA is TGTGCCAGCAGACCCTTAAGCGGGTACGAGCAGTACTTC.

This clone has only a few counts. The rearrangement links TRBV5-4 to TRBJ2-4; D gene unclear. CDR1 and CDR2 from the germline V gene are SGHNT and YYREEE (reference sequence). The CDR3 contains 16 residues. Trimming left V 0 bases short and J 2 bases short, with 12 bases between. CDR3 loop: CASSLGDGTSKNIQYF. As DNA, the CDR3 is TGTGCCAGCAGCTTGGGCGACGGTACGTCCAAAAACATTCAGTACTTC.

This chain links TRBV6-1 with TRBJ2-3, with D unclear. Between the trimmed V and J ends, which lost 1 base and 6 bases, there was a span of 8 bases. The germline CDR1 and CDR2 sequences are MNHNS and SASEGT. The CDR3 contains 13 residues. This chain's CDR3 is CASSEVPSDTQYF. DNA for the CDR3: TGTGCCAGCAGTGAAGTGCCTTCTGATACGCAGTATTTT.

V is TRBV19 and J is TRBJ2-7; possibly TRBD1 for D (7 bases). The CDR3 is 13 residues long. V was cut by 5 bases and J by 4 bases, with 12 bases left in between. CDR1 is LNHDA and CDR2 is SQIVND in the germline V gene (reference sequence). CDR3 DNA sequence: TGTGCCAGTAGTGGCCAGGGGGGTTACGAGCAGTACTTC. Its translation: CASSGQGGYEQYF. Full variable domain (outside the CDR3, taken from reference TRBV19 and TRBJ2-7): DGGITQSPKYLFRKEGQNVTLSCEQNLNHDAMYWYRQDPGQGLRLIYYSQIVNDFQKGDIAEGYSVSREKKESFPLTVTSAQKNPTAFYLCASSGQGGYEQYFGPGTRLTVT.

This chain joins TRBV15 and TRBJ2-1, with 8 bases aligning to TRBD2. V lost 3 bases and J lost 7; bases outside the gene matches: 8. Germline V gene lookup returns CDR1 LNHNV and CDR2 YYDKDF (reference sequence). The CDR3 loop spans 15 amino acids. The DNA for the CDR3 is TGTGCCACCAGCAGTTCAGCGGGGGTCGGGAATGAGCAGTTCTTC. This gives the protein CATSSSAGVGNEQFF.

V and J are TRBV25-1 and TRBJ2-7; TRBD1 matches at 8 bases. The CDR3 has 15 residues. Germline-derived CDR1 and CDR2 are MGHDK and SYGVNS. J gave up 0 bases and V 4 bases, and 5 bases lay outside the gene matches. This chain's CDR3 is CASSAQDRDSYEQYF. CDR3 bases: TGTGCCAGCAGTGCCCAGGACAGGGACTCCTACGAGCAGTACTTC.

This clone has only one observation. The chain's CDR3 is CAAWGDTQYF. In DNA form, the CDR3 reads TGTGCCGCATGGGGGGATACGCAGTATTTT. The chain is built from TRBV6-5 and TRBJ2-3, with D possibly being TRBD1 or TRBD2 (5 bases each). Between the trimmed V and J ends, which lost 11 bases and 6 bases, there was a span of 9 bases. Germline-derived CDR1 and CDR2 are MNHEY and SVGAGI. This CDR3 is 10 amino acids long.

Only one count was recorded for this clone. The chain employs TRBV6-6 and TRBJ2-3, with no clear D. The V and J ends lost 5 bases and 2 bases respectively, with 5 bases between them. Germline CDR1 and CDR2: MNHNY and SVGAGI (reference sequence). The CDR3 runs 12 residues. The CDR3 DNA is TGTGCCAGCAGTATCTCCACAGATACGCAGTATTTT. It yields the protein CASSISTDTQYF.

The genes are TRBV5-1 and TRBJ1-6, with TRBD1 as a possible D gene (5 bases). The germline V gene encodes CDR1 SGHRS and CDR2 YFSETQ. Deletions cut 4 bases from V and 7 bases from J, with 15 bases between. The CDR3 runs 15 residues. For the CDR3, the DNA is TGCGCCAGCAGCCTTCGGAGGGGCCTCAATTCACCCCTCCACTTT. Translated, it gives CASSLRRGLNSPLHF.

This rearrangement joins TRBV30 to TRBJ2-2; 7 bases agree with TRBD1. CDR3 length equals 17 residues. J was trimmed by 6 bases and V by 4 bases; bases with no gene match: 17. Germline values: CDR1 GTSNPN, CDR2 SVGIG (reference sequence). The CDR3 DNA sequence: TGTGCCTGGACCATCGACAGGGTTGGCGACGGTTCCGGGGAGCTGTTTTTT. Protein sequence: CAWTIDRVGDGSGELFF.

This clone showed up just once. CDR3 in DNA: TGTGCCAGCAGTCTCCGTGGGGGGGAGCAGTACTTC. Amino acid sequence: CASSLRGGEQYF. The V and J genes are TRBV7-2 and TRBJ2-7; a weak D match, TRBD2 (6 bases). The CDR3 has 12 amino acids. Trimming stripped 6 bases from V and 7 bases from J, with 13 bases between. The germline gives CDR1 SGHTA, CDR2 FQGNSA.

The V call is TRBV4-1, the J call TRBJ2-5; D is possibly TRBD1 (6 bases). Deletions cut 7 bases from V and 3 bases from J, with 9 bases between. Germline V gene sequence: CDR1 MGHRA, CDR2 YSYEKL. CDR3 length: 12 residues. The CDR3 bases are TGCGCCAGCAAGAACAGGGAAGAGACCCAGTACTTC. This gives the protein CASKNREETQYF.

The rearrangement joins TRBV27 to TRBJ2-5; D is unresolved. The CDR3 consists of 14 residues. V was pared by 8 bases and J by 1 base, with 14 bases between. Germline V gene data show CDR1 as MNHEY and CDR2 as SMNVEV (reference sequence). The CDR3 DNA reads TGTGCCAGCGGAGTTAAGAGTGGCCAAGAGACCCAGTACTTC. Protein: CASGVKSGQETQYF.